This TCR beta chain was recovered during a study of blood T cell repertoires in COVID-19. Produced via immunoSEQ multiplex PCR; TCRdb's table is partial and in-frame only. The sample contains about 82,000 clones, around four fifths of which appear only once. V gave up 7 bases and J gave up 2 bases, with 11 bases separating them. CDR3 length: 13 residues. The sequenced material came from peripheral blood. The sequence derives from a man in his 60s with COVID-19, enrolled during active disease. This chain connects TRBV12-3 or TRBV12-4 to TRBJ2-5; the D gene is possibly TRBD1 (5 bases). CDR3 region: CASTRTLQETQYF. The CDR3 DNA reads TGTGCCAGCACTCGGACATTGCAAGAGACCCAGTACTTC.